Below, 18 T cell receptor beta chains from the same sample are listed, as sequenced in a study of tumor-infiltrating lymphocytes in primary liver carcinoma. The template, about 510 ng total RNA, yielded TCR beta cDNA made with a constant-region primer. Sequencing libraries for TCR beta derived from three nested multiplex PCR rounds that used slightly modified ARM-PCR. Primers for the first two PCR rounds were TRBV1-TRBV30 forward primers and a C-beta reverse primer (about 9 cycles per round). TCRdb re-called the multiplex PCR reads with MiXCR, one entry per CDR3 protein. The sample includes roughly 200,000 distinct CDR3 sequences, around four fifths of them seen just once. Joint extraction of RNA and DNA used roughly 20-33 mg of bulk tissue that was unsorted. The sequencing input was tumor tissue from primary liver carcinoma. The receptors stem from a man aged 40-49 years with primary liver carcinoma and hepatitis B virus infection.

With regard to this clonotype: One junction end does not reproduce the germline sequence, and a read error may be involved. The chain employs TRBV7-8 and TRBJ1-5; possible D gene TRBD1, 5 bases. The CDR3 loop spans 16 amino acids. Germline assignment: CDR1 SGHVS and CDR2 FQNEAQ. In DNA form, the CDR3 reads TGTGCCAGCAGCTATGGGACGGGGTTAAGGAATCAGGCCCAGCATTTT. This encodes CASSYGTGLRNQAQHF.

This clonotype was counted only a few times. This may come from a read error, since a much larger clone is one base off. This sequence joins TRBV11-2 and TRBJ2-2; D unresolved. Germline assignment: CDR1 SGHAT and CDR2 FQNNGV. The length of the CDR3 is 13 residues. CDR3 sequence (DNA): TGTGCCGGCAGCTTAGCCCTGACCGGGGAGCTGTTTTTT. It codes for CAGSLALTGELFF.

As to this clonotype: At one end the junction does not follow the germline gene, possibly because of a read error. The genes are TRBV7-9 and TRBJ2-7, with D tentatively TRBD2 (6 bases). The germline gives CDR1 SEHNR, CDR2 FQNEAQ (reference sequence). The CDR3 length is 12 residues. CDR3 nucleotides: TGTGACAGCAGCTGGACGGGGGACGAGCAGTACTTC. Its protein product is CDSSWTGDEQYF. The full variable domain, completed using reference TRBV7-9 and TRBJ2-7, is DTGVSQNPRHKITKRGQNVTFRCDPISEHNRLYWYRQTLGQGPEFLTYFQNEAQLEKSRLLSDRFSAERPKGSFSTLEIQRTEQGDSAMYLCDSSWTGDEQYFGPGTRLTVT.

With respect to this clonotype: No conserved phenylalanine or tryptophan ends this CDR3, so it is likely a read error. The J gene is TRBJ2-3, the V gene TRBV11-1; possibly TRBD2 for D (5 bases). Trimming removed 3 bases at V and 2 bases at J, with 15 bases between. Germline lookup yields CDR1 SGHAT and CDR2 FQDESV (reference sequence). CDR3 length equals 16 residues. The CDR3 loop reads CASSLEVARSTDTQYS. The CDR3 region has the DNA TGTGCCAGCAGCTTGGAGGTAGCCCGGTCCACAGATACGCAGTATAGT.

Details on this clonotype: The junction does not match germline at one end; this may be a read error. This rearrangement joins TRBV5-4 to TRBJ2-5; D may match TRBD1 or TRBD2 (5 bases each). CDR1 is SGHNT and CDR2 is YYREEE in the germline V gene (reference sequence). The CDR3 has 14 amino acids. CDR3 bases: TGTGCTAGCAGCCCAGCACTGGTGGGGGAGACCCAGTATTTC. Its protein is CASSPALVGETQYF.

Notes on this clonotype: A read error may produce the germline difference seen at one junction end. The chain recombines TRBV4-2 with TRBJ1-2, with D hard to call. Germline values: CDR1 LGHNA, CDR2 YNFKEQ. CDR3 length: 14 residues. In nucleotides, the CDR3 is TGTGCCTGCAGCCACTTGGACGACAACTATGGCTACACCTTC. It encodes CACSHLDDNYGYTF.

In the case of this clonotype: One end of the junction does not line up with germline, which may come from a read error. The chain employs TRBV11-3 and TRBJ2-2, with 11 nucleotides matching TRBD2. Germline V gene sequence: CDR1 SGHNT, CDR2 YENEEA. The CDR3 sequence is 16 residues long. CDR3 nucleotides: TGTGTCAGCAACCCCGGACTAGCGGGCTACACCGGGAAGCTGTTTTTT. Translated, it gives CVSNPGLAGYTGKLFF. Looking up the rest from reference TRBV11-3 and TRBJ2-2 gives the full variable domain: EAGVVQSPRYKIIEKKQPVAFWCNPISGHNTLYWYLQNLGQGPELLIRYENEEAVDDSQLPKDRFSAERLKGVDSTLKIQPAELGDSAVYLCVSNPGLAGYTGKLFFGEGSRLTVL.

V gene TRBV29-1 combines with J gene TRBJ2-7; possibly TRBD1 or TRBD2 for D (5 bases each). This CDR3 has 16 residues. Germline loops: CDR1 SQVTM, CDR2 ANQGSEA. V was shortened by 7 bases and J by 1 base, with 23 bases between the two germline ends. The CDR3 sequence is CSAVASGTVTSYEQYF. The CDR3 DNA reads TGCAGCGCCGTGGCATCTGGGACCGTCACTTCCTACGAGCAGTACTTC.

This clonotype was seen ten or more times. This sequence joins TRBV5-6 and TRBJ2-5; a weak D match, TRBD2 (5 bases). V lost 2 bases, J lost 12 bases, and 20 bases lay in between. The CDR3 consists of 14 residues. Germline V gene data show CDR1 as SGHDT and CDR2 as YYEEEE. CDR3 nucleotide sequence: TGTGCCAGCAGCTTTTCGTGGTCTCCCTCCGGGGAGTACTTC. Translating it yields CASSFSWSPSGEYF.

On this clonotype itself: At one of its ends the junction is not consistent with the germline gene, which may arise from a read error. The CDR3 DNA sequence: TGTGCCAGCAACTTAGCGCGGGGCCGGGCCTACGGGCAGTACTTC. Translation gives CASNLARGRAYGQYF. V gene TRBV7-8 combines with J gene TRBJ2-7; tentative D call: TRBD2 (6 bases). CDR1 is SGHVS and CDR2 is FQNEAQ in the germline V gene. The CDR3 spans 15 residues.

To note about this clonotype: Being one base from a much bigger clone, this may be a read error. The genes are TRBV28 and TRBJ2-7; D unclear. The CDR3 is 13 residues long. Germline-derived CDR1 and CDR2 are MDHEN and SYDVKM. The CDR3 region is CASSQGHNYELYF. CDR3 nucleotide sequence: TGTGCCAGCAGCCAAGGCCATAACTACGAGCTGTACTTC.

Notes on this clonotype: Germline and junction disagree at one end, which may indicate a read error. The chain couples TRBV29-1 to TRBJ1-6, with 9 bases aligning to TRBD1. CDR1 and CDR2 (germline): SQVTM, ANQGSEA. The CDR3 totals 15 residues. The CDR3 here is CSVSTGTGPSSLLNF. CDR3 DNA sequence: TGCAGCGTTTCGACCGGGACAGGGCCAAGTTCACTCCTCAACTTT. Full variable domain (missing parts from reference TRBV29-1 and TRBJ1-6): SAVISQKPSRDICQRGTSLTIQCQVDSQVTMMFWYRQQPGQSLTLIATANQGSEATYESGFVIDKFPISRPNLTFSTLTVSNMSPEDSSIYLCSVSTGTGPSSLLNFGNGTRLTVT.

J is TRBJ2-1 and V is TRBV4-2; 9 nucleotides match TRBD1. This CDR3 is 17 amino acids long. CDR1 and CDR2 (germline): LGHNA, YNFKEQ. With V trimmed by 4 bases and J by 4 bases, 11 bases remained unmatched. The CDR3 sequence is CASSRDRGSSTYNEQFF. For the CDR3, the DNA is TGTGCCAGCAGCCGAGACAGGGGGTCCTCGACTTACAATGAGCAGTTCTTC.

Comments on this clonotype: The final CDR3 position lacks the conserved phenylalanine or tryptophan, pointing to a likely read error. The chain joins TRBV6-1 to TRBJ2-7; D not resolved. This CDR3 is 13 amino acids long. Germline V gives CDR1 MNHNS, CDR2 SASEGT. The V gene lost 7 bases and the J gene lost 2 bases, with 12 bases spanning the gap. The CDR3, as DNA: TGTGCCAGCAATCCGGTTGGAGCCTACGAGCAGTACCTC. Encoded protein: CASNPVGAYEQYL.

This chain joins TRBV6-5 and TRBJ2-3, with 11 bases aligning to TRBD1. With V trimmed by 4 bases and J by 6 bases, 12 bases remained unmatched. This CDR3 comprises 17 residues. Germline V lookup: CDR1 MNHEY, CDR2 SVGAGI. CDR3: CASSSETPGQGVDTQYF. The CDR3 DNA is TGTGCCAGCAGTTCCGAGACGCCGGGACAGGGGGTTGATACGCAGTATTTT.

A few counts support this clonotype. Since no conserved phenylalanine or tryptophan closes the CDR3, a read error is the likely cause. The genes are TRBV11-2 and TRBJ2-2, with D maybe TRBD2 (5 bases). Germline V gene sequence: CDR1 SGHAT, CDR2 FQNNGV. The germline V and J ends were trimmed by 5 bases and 5 bases, with 15 bases remaining between them. This CDR3 has 15 residues. CDR3 residues: CASSHVRWRTGELFL. DNA for the CDR3: TGTGCCAGCAGCCATGTCCGGTGGAGGACCGGGGAGCTGTTTCTT.

This clonotype appeared a single time. Relative to the germline gene, one junction end is altered; a read error may explain this. V gene TRBV4-2 combines with J gene TRBJ2-1; no definite D call. The CDR3 extends over 15 amino acids. The germline V gene has CDR1 LGHNA and CDR2 YNFKEQ. In DNA form, the CDR3 reads TGTGTCAGCAGCCATGTTAGTTTTTCCGGCAGTGAGGAGTTCTTC. This sequence encodes CVSSHVSFSGSEEFF.

With respect to this clonotype: The CDR3 ends on some other residue instead of the conserved phenylalanine or tryptophan, so this is likely a read error. CDR3 nucleotides: TGTGCCAGCAGCTCTACTTGGGGGGACGATCAGCCCCAGTATCTT. It translates to CASSSTWGDDQPQYL. The chain has TRBV5-6 and TRBJ1-5; D is perhaps TRBD2 (6 bases). TRBJ2-3 explains the end of the DNA better; the J call may be wrong. CDR3 length equals 15 residues. The germline V gene encodes CDR1 SGHDT and CDR2 YYEEEE.